This TCR beta chain was retrieved from a study of T-cell reconstitution after alpha-beta-depleted transplantation in children. Findings and limits, study-wide: Surviving recipient T cells and thymic progenitors accounted for the high day-60 TCRbeta diversity observed in some patients. Among T cells one year after transplant, newly produced cells accounted for most counts and diversity.

As it was prepared, the TCRbeta library received unique molecular identifiers. TCRdb itself ran the PCR reads through MiXCR, one entry per CDR3 protein. The profile shows about 1,000,000 distinct CDR3 sequences, about 29% of them singletons. On this clonotype: As yet, its antigen is unknown.

The CDR3 length is 15 residues. J was trimmed by 5 bases and V by 4 bases; bases with no gene match: 7. Germline loops: CDR1 SGHDT, CDR2 YYEEEE. The sample in question was PBMCs, mostly from graft donor cells, obtained 360 days after TCRalphabeta/CD19-depleted stem cell transplant. The V call is TRBV5-6, the J call TRBJ2-1; the match to TRBD1 covers 9 bases. This TCR was sampled from a boy younger than two who had a stem cell transplant for SCID, so the T cells may come from the graft donor. Here the CDR3 reads CASSPKDRGHNEQFF. DNA of the CDR3: TGTGCCAGCAGCCCAAAGGACAGGGGTCACAATGAGCAGTTCTTC.